The clone carrying this TCR beta chain was counted once. These data are taken from a study of shared clonotypes between healthy human individuals. Clones were sequenced by immunoSEQ multiplex PCR, and TCRdb holds only the in-frame ones, with some missing. The sample holds 2 million to 2.5 million clones, approximately 95% seen once. Trimming left V 0 bases short and J 0 bases short, with 9 bases between. This CDR3 has 15 amino acids. The germline gives CDR1 SGHRS, CDR2 YFSETQ. The source material was naive CD4+ T cells sorted from blood. The subset was: CD45RA+ positively selected. The chain recombines TRBV5-1 with TRBJ1-2; D not certain. The clonotype originates from a man in his late teens or twenties in good health. The CDR3 here is CASSLVFSANYGYTF. As DNA, the CDR3 is TGCGCCAGCAGCTTGGTATTCAGCGCTAACTATGGCTACACCTTC.